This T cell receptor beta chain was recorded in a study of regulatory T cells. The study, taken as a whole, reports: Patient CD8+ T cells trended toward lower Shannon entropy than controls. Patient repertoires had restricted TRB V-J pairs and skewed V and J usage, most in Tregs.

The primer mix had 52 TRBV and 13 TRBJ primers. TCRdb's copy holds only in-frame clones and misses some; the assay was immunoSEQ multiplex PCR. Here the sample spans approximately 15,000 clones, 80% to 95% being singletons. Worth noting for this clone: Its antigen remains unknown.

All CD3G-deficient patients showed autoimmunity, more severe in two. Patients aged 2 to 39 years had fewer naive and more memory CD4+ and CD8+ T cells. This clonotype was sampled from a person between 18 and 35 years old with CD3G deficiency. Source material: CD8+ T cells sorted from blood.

The CDR3 nucleotides read TGTGCCACCAGCGCCGGATACAATGAGCAGTTCTTC. It is translated as CATSAGYNEQFF. The V call is TRBV15, the J call TRBJ2-1; D is uncertain. V was trimmed by 5 bases and J by 4 bases, leaving 6 bases between them. Germline V gives CDR1 LNHNV, CDR2 YYDKDF (reference sequence). The CDR3 covers 12 residues.